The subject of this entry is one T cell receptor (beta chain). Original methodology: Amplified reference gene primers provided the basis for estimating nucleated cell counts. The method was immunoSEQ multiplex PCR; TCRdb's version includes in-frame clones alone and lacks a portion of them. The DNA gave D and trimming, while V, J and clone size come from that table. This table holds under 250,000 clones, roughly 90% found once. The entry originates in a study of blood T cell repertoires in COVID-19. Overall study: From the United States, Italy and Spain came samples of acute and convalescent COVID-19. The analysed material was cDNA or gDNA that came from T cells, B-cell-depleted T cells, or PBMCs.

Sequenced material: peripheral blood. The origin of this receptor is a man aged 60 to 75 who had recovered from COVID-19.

The DNA of the CDR3 is TGTGCCAGCAGTGAAATCCCTAATCAGCCCCAGCATTTT. It translates to CASSEIPNQPQHF. The V and J genes are TRBV6-1 and TRBJ1-5, with D unresolved. Germline CDR1 reads MNHNS; CDR2 reads SASEGT. Trimming removed 2 bases at V and 4 bases at J, with 6 bases between. The CDR3 loop spans 13 amino acids.